The 22 T cell receptor beta chains below all came from one sample that was sequenced in a study of blood T cells in healthy people across ages. A J-beta primer mix and a sample-barcoded 5' primer were used in a second PCR of roughly 6 to 11 cycles. TCRdb re-analysed the 5' RACE reads in MiXCR, keeping a single row per CDR3 protein. The sample holds 650,000 to 1,000,000 distinct CDR3 sequences, under 40% seen once. The sample taken for sequencing was blood. The receptors were gathered from a man between 18 and 35 years old in good health.

This clonotype was detected ten times or more. CDR3 DNA: TGCAGTGCTAGGCGACAGGGGGCGTTTTACAATGAGCAGTTCTTC. Translating gives CSARRQGAFYNEQFF. The chain uses TRBV20-1 and TRBJ2-1, with 10 nucleotides matching TRBD1. Germline CDR1 reads DFQATT; CDR2 reads SNEGSKA (reference sequence). This CDR3 is 15 amino acids long. The V gene end was trimmed by 3 bases and the J gene end by 4 bases; junction bases not matched to a gene: 6.

This rearrangement joins TRBV20-1 to TRBJ1-2; D gene unclear. The CDR3 spans 13 residues. Germline-derived CDR1 and CDR2 are DFQATT and SNEGSKA (reference sequence). Between the trimmed V and J ends, which lost 5 bases and 5 bases, there was a span of 15 bases. The CDR3 region is CSASAPGQYGYTF. CDR3 coding DNA: TGCAGTGCTTCGGCACCGGGCCAATATGGCTACACCTTC.

The sample holds many counts of this clonotype. The J gene is TRBJ2-7, the V gene TRBV29-1, with D unclear. CDR3 length: 12 amino acids. V was shortened by 4 bases and J by 3 bases, with 10 bases between the two germline ends. Per germline, CDR1 SQVTM and CDR2 ANQGSEA. The CDR3 region is CSVGADFYEQYF. CDR3 nucleotides: TGCAGCGTTGGCGCAGATTTCTACGAGCAGTACTTC.

About this clonotype: The junction differs from germline at one of its ends, possibly a read error. This sequence joins TRBV12-3 or TRBV12-4 and TRBJ2-1; D is unresolved. The length of the CDR3 is 11 residues. CDR3 in amino acids: CASSYYTEQFF. The CDR3 DNA reads TGTGCCAGCAGTTATTACACTGAGCAGTTCTTC.

The J gene is TRBJ2-5, the V gene TRBV7-2; D possibly corresponds to TRBD2 (5 bases). The CDR3 sequence is 15 residues long. V was pared by 1 base and J by 5 bases, with 14 bases between. The germline CDR1 and CDR2 sequences are SGHTA and FQGNSA. The CDR3 is CASSLVHEGLETQYF. The DNA of the CDR3 is TGTGCCAGCAGCTTAGTCCATGAGGGCTTGGAGACCCAGTACTTC.

In regard to this clonotype: Given a much more abundant clone one base away, this may be a read error. Given the absence of the conserved phenylalanine or tryptophan at the CDR3 end, a read error is likely. The CDR3 coding sequence is TGTGCCAGCAGTTTTTGGGGAAGGGGATGGAGGAAGACTGAAGCTTTCTCT. As protein: CASSFWGRGWRKTEAFS. This sequence joins TRBV12-3 or TRBV12-4 and TRBJ1-1; a possible D gene is TRBD1 (5 bases). Between the trimmed V and J ends, which lost 3 bases and 5 bases, there was a span of 22 bases. This CDR3 is built from 17 residues.

The chain joins TRBV15 to TRBJ1-1, with D perhaps TRBD1 (5 bases). V lost 2 bases and J lost 11, with 24 bases in between. This CDR3 has 16 residues. Germline loops: CDR1 LNHNV, CDR2 YYDKDF (reference sequence). The CDR3 nucleotides read TGTGCCACCAGCAGACCGAAAGGGGACGGTTTTCGGTCTGCTTTCTTT. This translates into CATSRPKGDGFRSAFF.

The chain has TRBV20-1 and TRBJ2-2; 9 bases map to TRBD2. CDR3 length: 16 residues. Germline V CDR1 and CDR2: DFQATT, SNEGSKA (reference sequence). Trimming cost V 3 bases and J 5 bases; bases outside gene matches: 10. The CDR3 sequence is CSARVGSTSGTGELFF. The CDR3 DNA reads as TGCAGTGCTAGGGTTGGTTCGACTAGCGGTACCGGGGAGCTGTTTTTT.

The V call is TRBV7-9, the J call TRBJ2-1; 7 bases line up with TRBD1. V shed 6 bases, J shed 7 bases, and the junction held 9 bases outside the gene matches. The germline V gene has CDR1 SEHNR and CDR2 FQNEAQ (reference sequence). The CDR3 consists of 14 residues. The CDR3, as DNA: TGTGCCAGCAGGGGACAGACAGGTCAGAATGAGCAGTTCTTC. Amino acids: CASRGQTGQNEQFF.

This clonotype was seen only a few times. The genes are TRBV20-1 and TRBJ1-2; a weak D match, TRBD1 (5 bases). Germline CDR1 and CDR2: DFQATT and SNEGSKA (reference sequence). V was trimmed by 5 bases and J by 8 bases, leaving 21 bases between them. CDR3 length: 14 residues. DNA of the CDR3: TGCAGTGCTTTCAGTTGGAGTGGGGCCAACGGCTACACCTTC. As protein: CSAFSWSGANGYTF.

A few counts support this clonotype. The gene calls are TRBV4-1 and TRBJ2-7; D gene uncertain. Germline CDR1 and CDR2: MGHRA and YSYEKL. There are 14 residues in the CDR3. V lost 0 bases and J 7 bases, leaving 13 bases between the germline ends. In DNA, the CDR3 is TGCGCCAGCAGCCAAGAGTCTAATGACGATGAGCAGTACTTC. The encoded protein is CASSQESNDDEQYF.

This chain uses TRBV5-1 with TRBJ2-7, with a weak D call TRBD1 (5 bases). This CDR3 is 12 amino acids long. Germline V lookup: CDR1 SGHRS, CDR2 YFSETQ. The germline V and J ends were trimmed by 3 bases and 5 bases, with 9 bases remaining between them. The CDR3 loop is CASSSGFDEQYF. Here the CDR3 DNA reads TGCGCCAGCAGCTCAGGGTTTGACGAGCAGTACTTC.

A remark on this clonotype: A much larger clone differs by one base, so this may be a read error. The chain links TRBV7-8 to TRBJ2-7; 12 bases align to TRBD2. The J call is uncertain, as TRBJ2-5 better fits the DNA end. CDR3 length: 16 amino acids. Germline V gene sequence: CDR1 SGHVS, CDR2 FQNEAQ. Written as DNA, the CDR3 is TGTGCCGGCAGCTTAGGACTAGCGGGGTTAGTCGAGACCCAGTACTTC. Encoded protein: CAGSLGLAGLVETQYF.

The CDR3, as DNA: TGTGCCAGCAGCCAAGATTTCGACAGGGGGTATTCACCCCTCCACTTT. Translated, it gives CASSQDFDRGYSPLHF. V and J are TRBV4-2 and TRBJ1-6; the match to TRBD1 covers 9 bases. The J segment lost 8 bases and the V segment lost 0 bases, leaving 5 bases of the junction unmatched. Germline CDR1 LGHNA, CDR2 YNFKEQ. The CDR3 runs to 16 residues.

This clonotype was counted ten times or more. The chain joins TRBV24-1 to TRBJ2-1; D gene uncertain. V was pared by 4 bases and J by 4 bases, with 4 bases between. This CDR3 is 12 amino acids long. Germline V gene lookup returns CDR1 KGHDR and CDR2 SFDVKD. CDR3 in DNA: TGTGCCACCAGTGACCCTTACAATGAGCAGTTCTTC. Translated: CATSDPYNEQFF.

The gene calls are TRBV9 and TRBJ1-3; no reliable D call. The CDR3 is 14 amino acids. With 0 bases removed from V and 3 bases from J, the gap between germline ends came to 7 bases. The germline V gene encodes CDR1 SGDLS and CDR2 YYNGEE. CDR3 DNA sequence: TGTGCCAGCAGCGTAGCGATCGGTGGAAACACCATATATTTT. Translation gives CASSVAIGGNTIYF.

The chain links TRBV20-1 to TRBJ2-7; 8 bases match TRBD1. CDR1 and CDR2 (germline): DFQATT, SNEGSKA (reference sequence). The trim removed 6 bases at V and 6 bases at J, leaving 13 bases unmatched. The CDR3 covers 14 residues. The CDR3 DNA reads as TGCAGTGCCAGGAGGACAGGGCGTCTTAGCGAGCAGTACTTC. It specifies CSARRTGRLSEQYF.

CDR3 residues: CSAKIGRLASTDTQYF. Here the CDR3 DNA reads TGCAGTGCTAAAATAGGACGGTTAGCTAGCACAGATACGCAGTATTTT. The rearrangement links TRBV20-1 to TRBJ2-3; D remains ambiguous. V was trimmed by 4 bases and J by 0 bases, leaving 17 bases between them. The CDR3 covers 16 residues. Germline V gives CDR1 DFQATT, CDR2 SNEGSKA (reference sequence).

The V call is TRBV20-1, the J call TRBJ1-2, with D possibly being TRBD1 (5 bases). This CDR3 is built from 15 residues. Per the germline V gene, CDR1 is DFQATT and CDR2 is SNEGSKA (reference sequence). V was cut by 0 bases and J by 5 bases, with 16 bases left in between. CDR3 loop: CSAREQMAGRYGYTF. CDR3 nucleotides: TGCAGTGCTAGAGAGCAAATGGCAGGGCGGTATGGCTACACCTTC.

The chain carries TRBV9 and TRBJ1-2; 9 nucleotides align to TRBD1. The CDR3 consists of 15 residues. V lost 3 bases and J lost 2; bases outside the gene matches: 5. Per the germline V gene, CDR1 is SGDLS and CDR2 is YYNGEE. Written as DNA, the CDR3 is TGTGCCAGCAGCGCAAAGGACAGGGGCAACTATGGCTACACCTTC. This sequence encodes CASSAKDRGNYGYTF.

This CDR3 reads CASIPMAGQNTEAFF. CDR3 sequence (DNA): TGTGCCAGCATCCCAATGGCCGGACAGAACACTGAAGCTTTCTTT. V is TRBV14 and J is TRBJ1-1, with D possibly TRBD1 on 5 matching bases. The germline CDR1 and CDR2 sequences are SGHDN and FVKESK. Trimming pared 7 bases from V and 1 base from J, leaving 16 bases between. The CDR3 covers 15 residues. Together with reference TRBV14 and TRBJ1-1, the CDR3 gives the full variable domain: EAGVTQFPSHSVIEKGQTVTLRCDPISGHDNLYWYRRVMGKEIKFLLHFVKESKQDESGMPNNRFLAERTGGTYSTLKVQPAELEDSGVYFCASIPMAGQNTEAFFGQGTRLTVV.

This clonotype came up a few times. This chain connects TRBV12-5 to TRBJ2-7; 8 bases align to TRBD1. V trimming: 3 bases; J trimming: 4 bases; junction bases outside the gene matches: 11. The CDR3 is made up of 16 amino acids. CDR1 and CDR2 (germline): LGHNT, FRNRAP. The CDR3 bases are TGTGCTAGTGGTTTCTCTCCAGGGCAGGGGGCTTACGAGCAGTACTTC. This codes for CASGFSPGQGAYEQYF.